This passage covers 8 T cell receptor beta chains from one sample sequenced in a study of lymphopenia after photon versus proton radiotherapy. Profiled with immunoSEQ multiplex PCR; TCRdb holds only in-frame clones, not every one. The sample lists roughly 57,000 clones; around 80% were seen once. The source was peripheral blood, collected from a patient treated with photon-based radiotherapy. All receptors derive from a man aged 50 to 59 with gastric cancer.

The chain links TRBV5-1 to TRBJ1-2; 10 bases fit TRBD1. The V and J ends lost 4 bases and 1 base, in that order; junction bases with no gene match: 4. The germline V gene has CDR1 SGHRS and CDR2 YFSETQ. The CDR3 extends over 15 amino acids. The CDR3 sequence: CASSAGTGVNYGYTF. As DNA, the CDR3 is TGCGCCAGCAGCGCAGGGACAGGGGTTAACTATGGCTACACCTTC.

The genes are TRBV10-1 and TRBJ1-1; D remains ambiguous. V was clipped by 4 bases and J by 7 bases, with 7 bases between them. This CDR3 has 11 residues. CDR1 and CDR2 from the germline V gene are WNHNN and SYGVQD (reference sequence). Written as DNA, the CDR3 is TGCGCCAGCAGTGTTAGGATTGAAGCTTTCTTT. The encoded protein is CASSVRIEAFF.

Concerning this clone: One end of the junction does not line up with germline, which may come from a read error. The V and J genes are TRBV11-2 and TRBJ2-7; D is unresolved. This CDR3 has 13 residues. The germline V gene encodes CDR1 SGHAT and CDR2 FQNNGV. The CDR3 region is CASSLRGPELVDF. The CDR3 bases are TGTGCCAGCAGCTTAAGAGGCCCGGAGCTTGTAGACTTC.

The V and J genes are TRBV7-2 and TRBJ2-1; possibly TRBD1 for D (7 bases). V lost 3 bases to trimming and J lost 6 bases, with 12 bases between them. CDR3 length: 14 amino acids. Germline loops: CDR1 SGHTA, CDR2 FQGNSA. The CDR3 coding sequence is TGTGCCAGCAGCTTCAGGGGGGTCCGCAATGAGCAGTTCTTC. This codes for CASSFRGVRNEQFF.

This sequence joins TRBV5-4 and TRBJ1-1, with unresolved D. This CDR3 has 15 residues. CDR1 is SGHNT and CDR2 is YYREEE in the germline V gene (reference sequence). V lost 3 bases and J lost 1, with 13 bases in between. The CDR3 DNA follows: TGTGCCAGCAGCTCTGTATGGACGGAGAACACTGAAGCTTTCTTT. Its protein product is CASSSVWTENTEAFF.

This chain connects TRBV6-5 to TRBJ2-7; possibly TRBD1 for D (5 bases). Germline V CDR1 and CDR2: MNHEY, SVGAGI. The V and J ends lost 2 bases and 12 bases respectively, with 11 bases between them. There are 11 residues in the CDR3. CDR3 region: CASSYDSSRYF. The CDR3 region has the DNA TGTGCCAGCAGTTACGACAGCTCTAGGTACTTC.

This clone showed up just a few times. J is TRBJ2-7 and V is TRBV11-3; TRBD1 matches at 7 bases. The CDR3 consists of 15 residues. V was pared by 5 bases and J by 0 bases, with 7 bases of the junction left unmatched. Per the germline V gene, CDR1 is SGHNT and CDR2 is YENEEA. CDR3 DNA: TGTGCCAGCAGCGGCCGACAGGGCTACTCCTACGAGCAGTACTTC. Protein: CASSGRQGYSYEQYF.

V usage is TRBV6-6 and J usage is TRBJ2-4, with 8 bases identical to TRBD2. The CDR3 has 15 residues. After removal of 5 bases from V and 8 bases from J, the junction contained 11 bases not matched to a gene. The V gene's germline CDR1 is MNHNY and CDR2 SVGAGI (reference sequence). The chain's CDR3 is CASSPGLSGGDIQYF. The CDR3 DNA follows: TGTGCCAGCAGTCCCGGACTCAGCGGGGGTGACATTCAGTACTTC.